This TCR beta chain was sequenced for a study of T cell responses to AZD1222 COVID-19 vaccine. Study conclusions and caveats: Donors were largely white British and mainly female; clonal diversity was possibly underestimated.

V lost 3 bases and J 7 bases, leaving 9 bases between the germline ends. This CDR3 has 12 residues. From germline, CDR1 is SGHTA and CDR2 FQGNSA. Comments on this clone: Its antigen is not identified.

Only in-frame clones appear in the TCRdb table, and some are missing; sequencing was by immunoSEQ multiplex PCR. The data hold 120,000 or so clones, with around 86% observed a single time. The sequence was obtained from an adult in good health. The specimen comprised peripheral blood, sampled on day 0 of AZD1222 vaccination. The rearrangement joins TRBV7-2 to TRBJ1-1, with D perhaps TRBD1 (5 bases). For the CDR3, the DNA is TGTGCCAGCAGCTTTGCAGGGATTGAAGCTTTCTTT. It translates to CASSFAGIEAFF. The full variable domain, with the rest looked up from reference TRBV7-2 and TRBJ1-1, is GAGVSQSPSNKVTEKGKDVELRCDPISGHTALYWYRQSLGQGLEFLIYFQGNSAPDKSGLPSDRFSAERTGGSVSTLTIQRTQQEDSAVYLCASSFAGIEAFFGQGTRLTVV.